These 27 T cell receptor beta chains came from one sample sequenced in a study of blood T cell repertoires in COVID-19. TCRdb's table, derived via immunoSEQ multiplex PCR, lists solely in-frame clones and lacks some. The profile shows fewer than 50,000 clones, around 82% of them singletons. The sample comprised peripheral blood. Receptors were obtained from an elderly woman with active or convalescent COVID-19.

This clone was detected once. The rearrangement links TRBV5-1 to TRBJ2-1; TRBD2 is a possible D gene (5 bases). The length of the CDR3 is 12 residues. Germline V gene lookup returns CDR1 SGHRS and CDR2 YFSETQ. With 3 bases removed from V and 7 bases from J, the gap between germline ends came to 8 bases. Here the CDR3 DNA reads TGCGCCAGCAGCTCCAGAGGGAATGAGCAGTTCTTC. This sequence encodes CASSSRGNEQFF.

The J gene is TRBJ1-5, the V gene TRBV11-2; TRBD1 aligns across 12 bases. This CDR3 is built from 17 residues. J gave up 9 bases and V 4 bases, and 13 bases lay outside the gene matches. Germline CDR1 and CDR2: SGHAT and FQNNGV. CDR3 bases: TGTGCCAGCAGCTCCGCCGGGACAGGGGGCGCGAGCACGCCCCAGCATTTT. Protein: CASSSAGTGGASTPQHF.

The chain combines TRBV4-3 with TRBJ2-3, with 10 bases fitting TRBD2. In germline, CDR1 is LGHNA, CDR2 YSLEER. V lost 1 base and J lost 2; bases outside the gene matches: 6. The CDR3 covers 17 residues. The CDR3 reads CASSQGPSGRATDTQYF. The CDR3 DNA follows: TGCGCCAGCAGCCAAGGCCCGAGCGGGAGGGCCACAGATACGCAGTATTTT.

The chain carries TRBV28 and TRBJ1-4, with D perhaps matching TRBD1 (5 bases). Germline values: CDR1 MDHEN, CDR2 SYDVKM. V was pared by 6 bases and J by 4 bases, with 12 bases between. This CDR3 spans 14 amino acids. CDR3 loop: CASSSHGHNEKLFF. The DNA of the CDR3 is TGTGCCAGCAGCTCACACGGACATAATGAAAAACTGTTTTTT.

The V gene is TRBV6-1, the J gene TRBJ2-7, with D maybe TRBD2 (6 bases). This CDR3 is 15 amino acids long. Germline lookup yields CDR1 MNHNS and CDR2 SASEGT. V lost 1 base and J 4 bases, leaving 14 bases between the germline ends. For the CDR3, the DNA is TGTGCCAGCAGTGAAGAGCCCGGGGAGGCATACGAGCAGTACTTC. This gives the protein CASSEEPGEAYEQYF.

At least ten counts were recorded for this clone. This chain connects TRBV7-2 to TRBJ1-5, with 12 bases lining up with TRBD1. J gave up 1 base and V 1 base, and 8 bases lay outside the gene matches. The CDR3 runs to 19 residues. Germline loops: CDR1 SGHTA, CDR2 FQGNSA. The CDR3 loop is CASSLGAGQGAPSNQPQHF. The DNA for the CDR3 is TGTGCCAGCAGCTTAGGAGCGGGACAGGGGGCGCCGAGCAATCAGCCCCAGCATTTT.

The rearrangement links TRBV7-3 to TRBJ2-1; maybe TRBD1 (5 bases). Germline CDR1 and CDR2: SGHTA and FQGTGA. The CDR3 has 16 amino acids. Between the trimmed V and J ends, which lost 2 bases and 0 bases, there was a span of 11 bases. The CDR3 region is CASSLLGEPSYNEQFF. Written as DNA, the CDR3 is TGTGCCAGCAGCTTATTAGGGGAACCCTCCTACAATGAGCAGTTCTTC. Based on the CDR3 plus reference TRBV7-3 and TRBJ2-1, the full variable domain is GAGVSQTPSNKVTEKGKYVELRCDPISGHTALYWYRQSLGQGPEFLIYFQGTGAADDSGLPNDRFFAVRPEGSVSTLKIQRTERGDSAVYLCASSLLGEPSYNEQFFGPGTRLTVL.

The chain links TRBV2 to TRBJ2-1, with 8 bases matching TRBD1. Germline values: CDR1 SNHLY, CDR2 FYNNEI. The CDR3 extends over 14 amino acids. CDR3 region: CAQAGDRTDNEQFF. CDR3 in DNA: TGTGCACAAGCTGGGGACAGGACGGACAATGAGCAGTTCTTC. The variable domain in full, with the rest retrieved from reference TRBV2 and TRBJ2-1, is EPEVTQTPSHQVTQMGQEVILRCVPISNHLYFYWYRQILGQKVEFLVSFYNNEISEKSEIFDDQFSVERPDGSNFTLKIRSTKLEDSAMYFCAQAGDRTDNEQFFGPGTRLTVL.

This rearrangement joins TRBV9 to TRBJ1-5; 7 positions match TRBD1. V lost 5 bases and J lost 5; bases outside the gene matches: 10. Germline values: CDR1 SGDLS, CDR2 YYNGEE. The CDR3 is 15 residues long. Written as DNA, the CDR3 is TGTGCCAGCAGTTCGACAGGGTCCGTGGATCAGCCCCAGCATTTT. Translating it yields CASSSTGSVDQPQHF.

CDR3: CASSSGLREPQHF. The CDR3, as DNA: TGTGCCAGCAGCTCGGGACTACGGGAGCCCCAGCATTTT. The chain combines TRBV7-2 with TRBJ1-5, with D possibly matching TRBD1 (5 bases). Germline assignment: CDR1 SGHTA and CDR2 FQGNSA. This CDR3 is built from 13 residues. The ends were cut back, 4 bases at V and 8 bases at J, with 12 bases in the middle.

This clone was picked up a small number of times. This chain links TRBV27 with TRBJ1-2; 8 nucleotides align to TRBD1. Per germline, CDR1 MNHEY and CDR2 SMNVEV (reference sequence). Trimming cost V 6 bases and J 4 bases; bases outside gene matches: 10. The length of the CDR3 is 15 residues. CDR3 protein: CASSKGTGGFYGYTF. The CDR3 bases are TGTGCCAGCAGCAAGGGTACAGGGGGGTTCTATGGCTACACCTTC.

This clone has just one count. The V call is TRBV10-3, the J call TRBJ1-5; 9 nucleotides line up with TRBD1. Germline CDR1 and CDR2: ENHRY and SYGVKD. The CDR3 covers 14 residues. After removal of 10 bases from V and 2 bases from J, the junction contained 6 bases not matched to a gene. This CDR3 reads CATWGQGGNQPQHF. DNA of the CDR3: TGTGCCACCTGGGGACAGGGAGGCAATCAGCCCCAGCATTTT.

The CDR3 reads CATSPSGLYNEQFF. In DNA, the CDR3 is TGTGCCACCAGCCCTAGCGGGTTGTACAATGAGCAGTTCTTC. The V call is TRBV24-1, the J call TRBJ2-1, with 8 bases lining up with TRBD2. CDR1 is KGHDR and CDR2 is SFDVKD in the germline V gene. The junction had 5 bases not matched to a gene; V was cut back by 7 bases and J by 4 bases. The CDR3 is 14 amino acids.

A remark on this clone: At one end, the junction sequence differs from germline, possibly due to a read error. The chain employs TRBV28 and TRBJ2-1, with D unresolved. This CDR3 is built from 12 residues. Germline values: CDR1 MDHEN, CDR2 SYDVKM. The CDR3: CASSLFNNEQFF. CDR3 nucleotide sequence: TGTGCCAGCAGCTTATTCAACAATGAGCAGTTCTTC.

This sequence joins TRBV18 and TRBJ1-6; 8 nucleotides line up with TRBD1. The V gene end was trimmed by 4 bases and the J gene end by 5 bases; junction bases not matched to a gene: 7. This CDR3 comprises 16 residues. CDR1 is KGHSH, CDR2 LQKENI, per germline. DNA for the CDR3: TGTGCCAGCTCACTACAGGGGGATGCGGATAATTCACCCCTCCACTTT. Protein product: CASSLQGDADNSPLHF. The full variable domain, its missing parts supplied by reference TRBV18 and TRBJ1-6, is NAGVMQNPRHLVRRRGQEARLRCSPMKGHSHVYWYRQLPEEGLKFMVYLQKENIIDESGMPKERFSAEFPKEGPSILRIQQVVRGDSAAYFCASSLQGDADNSPLHFGNGTRLTVT.

The chain combines TRBV27 with TRBJ1-4; no clear D gene. V was pared by 3 bases and J by 5 bases, with 22 bases between. The CDR3 runs to 18 residues. Germline assignment: CDR1 MNHEY and CDR2 SMNVEV (reference sequence). The CDR3 is CASSFSRHPTSRNEKLFF. The CDR3 DNA reads TGTGCCAGCAGTTTCTCCCGACATCCGACAAGCCGAAATGAAAAACTGTTTTTT.

This clone was detected only once. The chain joins TRBV4-1 to TRBJ1-3; D is unresolved. With 0 bases removed from V and 0 bases from J, the gap between germline ends came to 9 bases. The CDR3 runs 16 residues. From germline, CDR1 is MGHRA and CDR2 YSYEKL. The DNA for the CDR3 is TGCGCCAGCAGCCAAGACCTTGGCCTCTCTGGAAACACCATATATTTT. Translated: CASSQDLGLSGNTIYF.

The chain is built from TRBV5-6 and TRBJ1-2; the D is unclear. The V and J ends lost 5 bases and 2 bases respectively, with 10 bases between them. The CDR3 is made up of 13 amino acids. Germline CDR1 and CDR2: SGHDT and YYEEEE. This CDR3 reads CASSEDGNYGYTF. CDR3 in DNA: TGTGCCAGCAGTGAAGACGGGAACTATGGCTACACCTTC.

The chain has TRBV7-3 and TRBJ2-1, with TRBD1 matching over 8 bases. The CDR3 has 16 residues. V was clipped by 5 bases and J by 5 bases; unmatched bases: 11. Germline V gives CDR1 SGHTA, CDR2 FQGTGA. In DNA, the CDR3 is TGTGCCAGCAGCCCATCGGGACAGGCGAACCACAATGAGCAGTTCTTC. Encoded protein: CASSPSGQANHNEQFF.

The chain combines TRBV28 with TRBJ2-2, with 9 bases matching TRBD1. Trimming at V came to 4 bases and at J to 1 base, leaving 4 bases not matched to a gene. CDR1 is MDHEN and CDR2 is SYDVKM in the germline V gene. This CDR3 spans 16 amino acids. CDR3 in DNA: TGTGCCAGCAGTTACCCGGGACAGGGGAACACCGGGGAGCTGTTTTTT. Residues: CASSYPGQGNTGELFF. The variable domain in full, with the rest retrieved from reference TRBV28 and TRBJ2-2, is DVKVTQSSRYLVKRTGEKVFLECVQDMDHENMFWYRQDPGLGLRLIYFSYDVKMKEKGDIPEGYSVSREKKERFSLILESASTNQTSMYLCASSYPGQGNTGELFFGEGSRLTVL.

The V gene is TRBV5-1, the J gene TRBJ1-2; TRBD1 matches 9 bases. Germline V CDR1 and CDR2: SGHRS, YFSETQ. This CDR3 comprises 15 residues. J was trimmed by 7 bases and V by 2 bases; bases with no gene match: 9. In nucleotides, the CDR3 is TGCGCCAGCAGCTTTGATACGGGACAGGGTCGTGGCTACACCTTC. This codes for CASSFDTGQGRGYTF. Looking up the rest from reference TRBV5-1 and TRBJ1-2 gives the full variable domain: KAGVTQTPRYLIKTRGQQVTLSCSPISGHRSVSWYQQTPGQGLQFLFEYFSETQRNKGNFPGRFSGRQFSNSRSEMNVSTLELGDSALYLCASSFDTGQGRGYTFGSGTRLTVV.

This chain uses TRBV10-3 with TRBJ2-3; 8 bases match TRBD2. Trimming took 5 bases from V and 5 from J; bases not matched to a gene: 12. CDR3 length equals 16 residues. From germline, CDR1 is ENHRY and CDR2 SYGVKD. CDR3 sequence reads: CAISTRGGTSGDTQYF. Written as DNA, the CDR3 is TGTGCCATCAGTACTAGGGGGGGGACTAGTGGAGATACGCAGTATTTT.

This clone was seen just once. The rearrangement links TRBV30 to TRBJ2-1; D gene uncertain. CDR1 is GTSNPN, CDR2 SVGIG, per germline (reference sequence). Trimming took off 0 bases at V and 5 bases at J, with 8 bases between the two ends. CDR3 length equals 13 residues. CDR3 coding DNA: TGTGCCTGGAGTGTTGGTCTAGACAATGAGCAGTTCTTC. Translating gives CAWSVGLDNEQFF.

The gene calls are TRBV7-9 and TRBJ2-1; 7 nucleotides align to TRBD1. CDR1 and CDR2 from the germline V gene are SEHNR and FQNEAQ (reference sequence). The CDR3 extends over 11 amino acids. V shed 5 bases and J 15 bases; nucleotides not matched to a gene: 7. The CDR3 reads CASSRQGTRFF. In DNA, the CDR3 is TGTGCCAGCAGCCGACAGGGAACGCGGTTCTTC.

The rearrangement links TRBV6-1 to TRBJ2-1; 7 bases map to TRBD1. Germline V gives CDR1 MNHNS, CDR2 SASEGT. V gave up 1 base and J gave up 8 bases; unmatched junction bases: 8. The CDR3 runs to 15 residues. CDR3 protein: CASSEEAQGPDEQFF. The CDR3 DNA reads as TGTGCCAGCAGTGAAGAGGCACAGGGGCCCGATGAGCAGTTCTTC.

The V gene is TRBV7-2, the J gene TRBJ2-1; D possibly corresponds to TRBD2 (5 bases). V lost 2 bases, J lost 0 bases, and 14 bases lay in between. CDR3 size: 17 residues. The germline gives CDR1 SGHTA, CDR2 FQGNSA. The CDR3 here is CASSLMVEGSSYNEQFF. The DNA of the CDR3 is TGTGCCAGCAGCTTAATGGTCGAGGGAAGCTCCTACAATGAGCAGTTCTTC. Based on the CDR3 plus reference TRBV7-2 and TRBJ2-1, the full variable domain is GAGVSQSPSNKVTEKGKDVELRCDPISGHTALYWYRQSLGQGLEFLIYFQGNSAPDKSGLPSDRFSAERTGGSVSTLTIQRTQQEDSAVYLCASSLMVEGSSYNEQFFGPGTRLTVL.

The gene calls are TRBV28 and TRBJ2-1, with 9 positions matching TRBD2. There are 18 residues in the CDR3. Per germline, CDR1 MDHEN and CDR2 SYDVKM. The trim removed 10 bases at V and 2 bases at J, leaving 18 bases unmatched. CDR3 protein: CATNGGSGSYGTYNEQFF. Written as DNA, the CDR3 is TGTGCCACCAACGGGGGTAGCGGGAGCTATGGGACCTACAATGAGCAGTTCTTC.